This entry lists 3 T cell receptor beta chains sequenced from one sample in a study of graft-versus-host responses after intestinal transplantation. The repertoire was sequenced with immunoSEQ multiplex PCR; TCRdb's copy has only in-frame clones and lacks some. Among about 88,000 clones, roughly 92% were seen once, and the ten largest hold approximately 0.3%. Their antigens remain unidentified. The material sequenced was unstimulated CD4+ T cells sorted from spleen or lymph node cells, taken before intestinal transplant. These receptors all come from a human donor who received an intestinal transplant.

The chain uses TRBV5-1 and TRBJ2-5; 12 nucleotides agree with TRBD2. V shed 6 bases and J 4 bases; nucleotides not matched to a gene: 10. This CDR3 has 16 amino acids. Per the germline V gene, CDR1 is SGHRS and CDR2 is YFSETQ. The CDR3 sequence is CASKYQGLAGRETQYF. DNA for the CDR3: TGCGCCAGCAAATACCAAGGACTAGCGGGAAGAGAGACCCAGTACTTC.

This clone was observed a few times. CDR3 region: CASSFEGYYGYTF. CDR3 bases: TGTGCCAGCAGCTTCGAGGGGTACTATGGCTACACCTTC. The chain links TRBV5-5 to TRBJ1-2; D may be TRBD1 (5 bases). Deletions cut 2 bases from V and 3 bases from J, with 8 bases between. This CDR3 has 13 residues. CDR1 is SGHKS and CDR2 is YYEKEE in the germline V gene (reference sequence).

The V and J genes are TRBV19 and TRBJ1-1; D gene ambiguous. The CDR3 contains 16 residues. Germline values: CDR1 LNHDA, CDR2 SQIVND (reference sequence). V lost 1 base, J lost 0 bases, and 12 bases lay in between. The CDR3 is CASSIGPRRVNTEAFF. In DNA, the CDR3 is TGTGCCAGTAGTATAGGCCCTAGAAGAGTGAACACTGAAGCTTTCTTT.